This T cell receptor beta chain was captured by sequencing in a study of siplizumab effects on memory and regulatory T cells. Study results and caveats: Alloreactive sequences that could be traced to unstimulated CD4+ memory cells showed a significant reduction under siplizumab.

The ends were cut back, 4 bases at V and 2 bases at J, with 16 bases in the middle. The CDR3 extends over 16 amino acids. Germline V gene lookup returns CDR1 SGHTA and CDR2 FQGTGA. Only one count was recorded for this clone. Antigen: not known. The protocol was immunoSEQ multiplex PCR, while the TCRdb copy is restricted to in-frame clones and leaves out a portion. The sample shows tens of thousands of clones, about 90% of them seen only once. The chain combines TRBV7-3 with TRBJ2-3; a weak D match, TRBD1 (7 bases). The sequencing sample was made of naive CD8+ T cells sorted from blood. The receptor was derived from a human donor in good health. The DNA of the CDR3 is TGTGCCAGCAGCTCGGGACTGAGGGGGCACACAGATACGCAGTATTTT. Encoded protein: CASSSGLRGHTDTQYF.